This T cell receptor (beta chain) was profiled in a study of vaccination effects on CD4 cells after COVID-19. Peptide-pool stimulation followed by sequencing identified expanded antigen-specific CD4+ clonotypes in the ViraFEST assay. On approximately day 9 of culture, CD4+ T cells were separated out. Nucleocapsid antibodies were negative in the vaccine recipients, who had never had SARS-CoV-2 infection. With 8.5 to 10 ug/ml peptides and about 9.5 IU/ml IL-2, some 2 million PBMC per well were cultured. Worth noting for this clone: Its antigen is still unknown.

The CDR3 has 13 residues. Germline-derived CDR1 and CDR2 are ENHRY and SYGVKD. V dropped 3 bases and J dropped 7 bases, with 11 bases sitting between them. Clones were read by immunoSEQ multiplex PCR, and TCRdb kept only the in-frame ones, dropping some. The data show roughly 41,000 clones, around 70% seen once. Study-level results: Nearly all vaccine-induced clones in healthy recipients recognized only SARS-CoV-2.

The chain combines TRBV10-3 with TRBJ2-3; D not certain. The material was CD4+ T cells from PBMCs cultured with HCoV-OC43 spike peptides, obtained before COVID-19 vaccination. Subset denoted: HCoV-OC43 spike overlapping peptide pool stimulation. This TCR was sampled from a human donor who received a COVID-19 vaccine. The CDR3 sequence: CAISESESHTQYF. For the CDR3, the DNA is TGTGCCATCAGTGAAAGTGAGTCACATACGCAGTATTTT.